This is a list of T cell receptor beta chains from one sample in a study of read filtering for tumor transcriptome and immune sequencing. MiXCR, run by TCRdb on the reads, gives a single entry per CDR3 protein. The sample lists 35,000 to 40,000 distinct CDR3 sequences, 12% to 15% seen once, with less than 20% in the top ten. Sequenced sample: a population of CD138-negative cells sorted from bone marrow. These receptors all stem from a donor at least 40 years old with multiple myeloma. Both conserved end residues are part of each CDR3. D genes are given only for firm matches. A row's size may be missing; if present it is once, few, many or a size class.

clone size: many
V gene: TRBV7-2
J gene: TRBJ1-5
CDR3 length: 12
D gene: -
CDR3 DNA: TGTGCCAGCGGCACATACGGGCAGCCCCAGCATTTT
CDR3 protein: CASGTYGQPQHF

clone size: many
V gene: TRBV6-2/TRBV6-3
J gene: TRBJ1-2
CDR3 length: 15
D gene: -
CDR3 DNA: TGTGCCAGCAGTTACCTGTCAAGAGAAGGAGCTGGCTACACCTTC
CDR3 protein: CASSYLSREGAGYTF

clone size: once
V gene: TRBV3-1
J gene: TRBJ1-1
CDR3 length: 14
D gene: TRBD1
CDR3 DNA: TGTGCCAGCAGCCAACCAGGGGGTCGGACTGAAGCTTTCTTT
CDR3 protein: CASSQPGGRTEAFF

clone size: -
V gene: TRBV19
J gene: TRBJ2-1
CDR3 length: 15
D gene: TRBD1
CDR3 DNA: TGTGCCAGTAGTCCCCGGACAGGGGTTTACAATGAGCAGTTCTTC
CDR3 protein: CASSPRTGVYNEQFF

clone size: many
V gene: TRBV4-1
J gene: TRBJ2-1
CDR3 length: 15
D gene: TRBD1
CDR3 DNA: TGCGCCAGCAGCCCACGACAGGGGGTTGACAATGAGCAGTTCTTC
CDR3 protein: CASSPRQGVDNEQFF

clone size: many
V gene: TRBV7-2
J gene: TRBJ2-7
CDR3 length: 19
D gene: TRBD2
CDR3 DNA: TGTGCCAGCAGCCCCAGTCCCGGGACTAGCGGGGGGCTAGAGTACGAGCAGTACTTC
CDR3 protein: CASSPSPGTSGGLEYEQYF

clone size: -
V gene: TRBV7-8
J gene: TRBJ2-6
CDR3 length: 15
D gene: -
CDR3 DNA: TGTGCCAGCAGTTTAGACGGCTCTGGGGCCAACGTCCTGACTTTC
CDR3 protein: CASSLDGSGANVLTF

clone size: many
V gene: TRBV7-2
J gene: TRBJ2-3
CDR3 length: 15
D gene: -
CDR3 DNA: TGTGCCAGCAGCTCGGGACCTCTAACACTCGGATCGCAGTATTTT
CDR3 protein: CASSSGPLTLGSQYF

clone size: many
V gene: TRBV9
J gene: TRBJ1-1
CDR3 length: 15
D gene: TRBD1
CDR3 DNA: TGTGCCAGCAGCGTAAGGGGTCAGGGGGCCACTGAAGCTTTCTTT
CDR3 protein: CASSVRGQGATEAFF

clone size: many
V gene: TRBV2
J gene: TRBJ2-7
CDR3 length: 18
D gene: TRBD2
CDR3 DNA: TGTGCCAGCAGTGAAGGCCGGACTAGCGGGGGGAGCTCCTACGAGCAGTACTTC
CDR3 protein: CASSEGRTSGGSSYEQYF

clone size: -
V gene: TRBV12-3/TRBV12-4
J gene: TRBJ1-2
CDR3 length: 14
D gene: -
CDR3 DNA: TGTGCCAGCAGTTTAAGGGGGGTCGGCTATGGCTACACCTTC
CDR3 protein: CASSLRGVGYGYTF

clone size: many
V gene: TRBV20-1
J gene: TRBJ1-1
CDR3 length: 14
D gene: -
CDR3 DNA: TGCAGTGCTAGAGATCCGACGGTGAGCACTGAAGCTTTCTTT
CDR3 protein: CSARDPTVSTEAFF

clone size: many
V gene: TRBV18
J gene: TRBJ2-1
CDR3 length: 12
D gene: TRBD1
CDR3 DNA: TGTGCCAGCTCGACAGGGAGCGATGAGCAGTTCTTC
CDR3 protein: CASSTGSDEQFF

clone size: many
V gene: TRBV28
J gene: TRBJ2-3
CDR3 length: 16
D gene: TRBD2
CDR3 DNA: TGTGCCAGCACTCTCGGCGGGGGGGGCGGAACAGATACGCAGTATTTT
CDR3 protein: CASTLGGGGGTDTQYF

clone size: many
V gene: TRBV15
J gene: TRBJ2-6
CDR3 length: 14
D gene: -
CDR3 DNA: TGTGCCACCAGGACAGATTCTGGGGCCAACGTCCTGACTTTC
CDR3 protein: CATRTDSGANVLTF

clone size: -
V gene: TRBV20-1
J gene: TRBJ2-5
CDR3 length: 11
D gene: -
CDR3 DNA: TGCAGTGTGCGGGGAGGAGAGACCCAGTACTTC
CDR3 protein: CSVRGGETQYF

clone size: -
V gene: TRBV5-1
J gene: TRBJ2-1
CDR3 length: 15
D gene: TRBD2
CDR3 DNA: TGCGCCAGCAGCCCCTTTAGCGGGGGGGACAATGAGCAGTTCTTC
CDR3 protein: CASSPFSGGDNEQFF

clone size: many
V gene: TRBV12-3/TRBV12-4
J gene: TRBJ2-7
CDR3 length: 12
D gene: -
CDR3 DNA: TGTGCCAGCAGTCTTATAGGGATCGAGCAGTACTTC
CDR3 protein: CASSLIGIEQYF

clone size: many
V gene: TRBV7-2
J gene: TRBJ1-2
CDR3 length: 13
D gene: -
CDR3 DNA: TGTGCCAGCAGCTTAAAGGGTGCGGGCGGCTACACCTTC
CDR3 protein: CASSLKGAGGYTF

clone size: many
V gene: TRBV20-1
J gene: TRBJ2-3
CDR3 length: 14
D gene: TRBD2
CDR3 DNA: TGCAGTGCTCTCCCGAGCGGGGGGGCAGATACGCAGTATTTT
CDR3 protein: CSALPSGGADTQYF

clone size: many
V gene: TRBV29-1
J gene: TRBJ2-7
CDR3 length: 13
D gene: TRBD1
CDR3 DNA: TGCAGCGTTAGCGGGACAGGGCTCTACGAGCAGTACTTC
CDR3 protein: CSVSGTGLYEQYF

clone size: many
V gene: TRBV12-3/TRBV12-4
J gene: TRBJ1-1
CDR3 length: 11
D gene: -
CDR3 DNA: TGTGCCAGCACCCGGGGGGCTGAAGCTTTCTTT
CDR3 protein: CASTRGAEAFF

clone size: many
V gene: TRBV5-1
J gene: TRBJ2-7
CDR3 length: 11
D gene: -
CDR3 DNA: TGCGCCAGCAAGGGGACGGGCGAGCAGTACTTC
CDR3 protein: CASKGTGEQYF

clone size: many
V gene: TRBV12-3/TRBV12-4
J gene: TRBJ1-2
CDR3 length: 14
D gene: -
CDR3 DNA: TGTGCCAGCAGTTCGCAGGCGAGAGTCAATGGCTACACCTTC
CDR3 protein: CASSSQARVNGYTF

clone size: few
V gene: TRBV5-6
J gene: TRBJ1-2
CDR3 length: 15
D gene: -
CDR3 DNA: TGTGCCAGCAGCTTGGAAGCAGGGCTGGGCTATGGCTACACCTTC
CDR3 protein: CASSLEAGLGYGYTF

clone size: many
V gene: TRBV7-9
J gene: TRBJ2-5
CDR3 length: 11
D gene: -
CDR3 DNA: TGTGCCAGCAGCTTCTCGGAGACCCAGTACTTC
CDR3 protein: CASSFSETQYF

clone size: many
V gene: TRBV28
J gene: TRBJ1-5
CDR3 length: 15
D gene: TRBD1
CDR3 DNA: TGTGCCAGCAGTTCCCCGACAGGGGAACATCAGCCCCAGCATTTT
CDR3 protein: CASSSPTGEHQPQHF

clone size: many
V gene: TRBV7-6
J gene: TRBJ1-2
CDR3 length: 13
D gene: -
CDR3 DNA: TGTGCCAGCAGCTTAGGGCAGAACTATGGCTACACCTTC
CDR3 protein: CASSLGQNYGYTF

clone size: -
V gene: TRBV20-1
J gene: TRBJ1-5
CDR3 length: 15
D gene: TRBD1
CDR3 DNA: TGCAGTGCTAGATCGCGGACAGGGGACAATCAGCCCCAGCATTTT
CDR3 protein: CSARSRTGDNQPQHF

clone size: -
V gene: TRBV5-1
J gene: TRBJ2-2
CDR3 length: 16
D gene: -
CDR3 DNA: TGCGCCAGCAGCCTCGGGGCACGACTGGACACCGGGGAGCTGTTTTTT
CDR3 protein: CASSLGARLDTGELFF

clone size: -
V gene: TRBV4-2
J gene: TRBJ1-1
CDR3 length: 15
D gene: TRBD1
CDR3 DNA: TGTGCCAGCAGCTCCCAGGGACAGCAGAACACTGAAGCTTTCTTT
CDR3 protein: CASSSQGQQNTEAFF

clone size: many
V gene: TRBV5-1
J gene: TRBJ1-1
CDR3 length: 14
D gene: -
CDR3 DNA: TGCGCCAGCAGCTTTTTGGGCGGGAACACTGAAGCTTTCTTT
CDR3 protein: CASSFLGGNTEAFF

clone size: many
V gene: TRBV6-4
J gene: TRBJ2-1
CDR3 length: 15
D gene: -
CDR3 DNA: TGTGCCAGCAGCTCTGATCTTAGCTCCTACAATGAGCAGTTCTTC
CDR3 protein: CASSSDLSSYNEQFF

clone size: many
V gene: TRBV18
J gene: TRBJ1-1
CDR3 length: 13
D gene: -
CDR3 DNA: TGTGCCAGCTCACTCCACATGAACACTGAAGCTTTCTTT
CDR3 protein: CASSLHMNTEAFF

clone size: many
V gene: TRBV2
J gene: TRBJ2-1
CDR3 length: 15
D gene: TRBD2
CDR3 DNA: TGTGCCAGCAGTGAGGGGACTAGCGGGGGTAATGAGCAGTTCTTC
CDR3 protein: CASSEGTSGGNEQFF

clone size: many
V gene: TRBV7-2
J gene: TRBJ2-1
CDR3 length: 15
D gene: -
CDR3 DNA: TGTGCCAGCAGCTTTCAAGGGTCCTCCTACAATGAGCAGTTCTTC
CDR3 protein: CASSFQGSSYNEQFF

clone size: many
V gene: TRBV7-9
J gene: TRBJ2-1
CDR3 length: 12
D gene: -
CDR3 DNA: TGTGCCAGCAGCTCCGCGGGGTATGAGCAGTTCTTC
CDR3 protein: CASSSAGYEQFF

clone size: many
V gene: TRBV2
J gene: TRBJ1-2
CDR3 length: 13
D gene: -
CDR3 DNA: TGTGCCAGCAATCAGGAAGGGAACTATGGCTACACCTTC
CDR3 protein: CASNQEGNYGYTF

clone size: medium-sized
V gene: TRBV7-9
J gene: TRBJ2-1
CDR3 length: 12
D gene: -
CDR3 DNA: TGTGCCAGCAGCTTAGGACAGGAAACTCGGTTCTTC
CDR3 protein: CASSLGQETRFF

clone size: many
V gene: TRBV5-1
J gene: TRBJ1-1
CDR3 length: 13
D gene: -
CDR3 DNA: TGCGCCAGCAGCTTGGGAGTGAACACTGAAGCTTTCTTT
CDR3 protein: CASSLGVNTEAFF

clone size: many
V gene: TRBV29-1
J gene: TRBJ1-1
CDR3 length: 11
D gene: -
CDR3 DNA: TGCAGCGTTGAAGGGTACACTGAAGCTTTCTTT
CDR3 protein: CSVEGYTEAFF

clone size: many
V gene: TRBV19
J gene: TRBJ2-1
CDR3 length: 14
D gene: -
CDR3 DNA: TGTGCCAGCCGTCCCTTCACAGGGTACAATGAGCAGTTCTTC
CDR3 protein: CASRPFTGYNEQFF

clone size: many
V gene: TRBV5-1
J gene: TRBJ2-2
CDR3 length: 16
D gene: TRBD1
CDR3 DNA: TGCGCCAGCAGCTTGGGCGGACAGGGCATTACCGGGGAGCTGTTTTTT
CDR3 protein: CASSLGGQGITGELFF

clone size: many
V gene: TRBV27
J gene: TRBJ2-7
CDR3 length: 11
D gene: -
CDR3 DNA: TGTGCCAGCAGTGACATGAGGGAGCAGTACTTC
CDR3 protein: CASSDMREQYF

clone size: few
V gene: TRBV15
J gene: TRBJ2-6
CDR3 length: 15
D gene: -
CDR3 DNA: TGTGCCACCAGCACCGAACTCCCTGGGGCCAACGTCCTGACTTTC
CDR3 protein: CATSTELPGANVLTF

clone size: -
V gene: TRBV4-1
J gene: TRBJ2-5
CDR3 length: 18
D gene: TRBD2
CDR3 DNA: TGCGCCAGCAGCCAAGATCTTTTTGGCGGGGGGGCGTTGGAGACCCAGTACTTC
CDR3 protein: CASSQDLFGGGALETQYF

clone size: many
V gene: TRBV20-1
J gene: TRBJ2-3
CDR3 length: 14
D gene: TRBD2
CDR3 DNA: TGCAGTGCTAGTGATAGCGGGGGGGCAGATACGCAGTATTTT
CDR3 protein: CSASDSGGADTQYF

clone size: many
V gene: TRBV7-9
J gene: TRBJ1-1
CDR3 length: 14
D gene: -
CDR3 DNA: TGTGCCAGCAGCTCCCAGGGGACAAACACTGAAGCTTTCTTT
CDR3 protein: CASSSQGTNTEAFF

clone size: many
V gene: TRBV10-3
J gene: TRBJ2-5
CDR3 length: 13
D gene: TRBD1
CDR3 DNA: TGTGCCATCGGAGGGACAGGCCCGGAGACCCAGTACTTC
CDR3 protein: CAIGGTGPETQYF

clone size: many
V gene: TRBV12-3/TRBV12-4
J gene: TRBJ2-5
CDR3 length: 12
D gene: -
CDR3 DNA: TGTGCCAGCAGTTTGCAGAGAGAGACCCAGTACTTC
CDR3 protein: CASSLQRETQYF

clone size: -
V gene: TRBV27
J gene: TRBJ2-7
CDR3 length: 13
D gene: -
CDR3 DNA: TGTGCCAGCAGTTTCCCCGATAACTACGAGCAGTACTTC
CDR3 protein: CASSFPDNYEQYF

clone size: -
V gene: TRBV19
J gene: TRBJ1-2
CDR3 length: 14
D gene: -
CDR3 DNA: TGTGCCAGTAGTATATCCCCGCCGGCCGACCCGTACACCTTC
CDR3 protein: CASSISPPADPYTF

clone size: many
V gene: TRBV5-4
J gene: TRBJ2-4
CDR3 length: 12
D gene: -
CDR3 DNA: TGTGCCAGCAGCTACGGGACTAACATTCAGTACTTC
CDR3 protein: CASSYGTNIQYF

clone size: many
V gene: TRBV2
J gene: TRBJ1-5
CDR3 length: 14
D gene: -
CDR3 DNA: TGTGCCAGCAGTGGGGGCAGCTTCAATCAGCCCCAGCATTTT
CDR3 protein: CASSGGSFNQPQHF

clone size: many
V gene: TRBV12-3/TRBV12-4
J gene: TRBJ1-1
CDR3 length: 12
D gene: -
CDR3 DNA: TGTGCCAGCAGTTTAGCGCCAAGTTCGGCTTTCTTT
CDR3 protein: CASSLAPSSAFF

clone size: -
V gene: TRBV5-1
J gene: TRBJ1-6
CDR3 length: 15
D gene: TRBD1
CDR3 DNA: TGCGCCAGCGGCTTGGCGACAGGGCGGAATTCACCCCTCCACTTT
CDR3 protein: CASGLATGRNSPLHF

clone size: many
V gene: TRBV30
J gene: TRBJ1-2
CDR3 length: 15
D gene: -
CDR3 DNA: TGTGCCTGGACCCTAAGTCAGGGTTGGAACTATGGCTACACCTTC
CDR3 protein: CAWTLSQGWNYGYTF